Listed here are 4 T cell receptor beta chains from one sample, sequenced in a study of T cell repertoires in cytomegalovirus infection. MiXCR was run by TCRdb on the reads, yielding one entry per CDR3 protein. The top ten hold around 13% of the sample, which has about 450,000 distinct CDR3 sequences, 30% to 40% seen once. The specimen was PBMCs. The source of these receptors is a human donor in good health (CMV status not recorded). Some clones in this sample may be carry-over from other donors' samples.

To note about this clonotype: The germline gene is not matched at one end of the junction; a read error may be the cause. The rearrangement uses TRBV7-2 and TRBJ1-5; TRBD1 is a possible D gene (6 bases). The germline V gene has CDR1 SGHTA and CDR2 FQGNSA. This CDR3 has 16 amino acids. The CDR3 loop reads CASSLVGAAGNQPPHF. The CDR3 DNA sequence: TGTGCCAGCAGCTTAGTGGGGGCAGCGGGCAATCAGCCCCCGCATTTT.

The CDR3 is CASSFGVALSSYEQYF. The CDR3 DNA follows: TGTGCCAGCAGCTTCGGAGTAGCCCTGAGCTCCTACGAGCAGTACTTC. The V and J genes are TRBV5-5 and TRBJ2-7; no reliable D call. V lost 2 bases, J lost 0 bases, and 15 bases lay in between. The CDR3 contains 16 residues. Germline CDR1 reads SGHKS; CDR2 reads YYEKEE (reference sequence).

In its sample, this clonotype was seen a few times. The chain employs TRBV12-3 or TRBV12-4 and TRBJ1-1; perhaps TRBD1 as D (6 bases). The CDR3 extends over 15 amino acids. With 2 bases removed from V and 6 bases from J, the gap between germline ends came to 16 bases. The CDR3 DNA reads TGTGCCAGCAGTTTAAGAACAGGGAAAGCGTCTGAAGCTTTCTTT. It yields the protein CASSLRTGKASEAFF.

CDR3 DNA sequence: TGTGCCAGCAGCGACGGGACATTGGGCAATCAGCCCCAGCATTTT. The encoded protein is CASSDGTLGNQPQHF. The J gene is TRBJ1-5, the V gene TRBV5-4, with D possibly being TRBD1 (6 bases). The CDR3 is 15 amino acids. Germline loops: CDR1 SGHNT, CDR2 YYREEE (reference sequence). The V and J ends lost 4 bases and 2 bases respectively, with 13 bases between them.